A single sample gave rise to the 14 T cell receptor beta chains below, sequenced in a study of CD8+CD57+ T cells in acquired aplastic anemia. Genomic DNA constituted the template upon which TCR beta VDJ and CDR3 profiling was performed. One entry per CDR3 protein, called by TCRdb with MiXCR from the reads. Of about 210,000 distinct CDR3 sequences listed, 60% to 65% are singletons. The specimen was sorted CD4+, CD8+, or CD8+CD57+ T cells (not recorded which) from PBMCs. These receptors all come from a human donor in good health.

The chain employs TRBV7-8 and TRBJ2-1, with D possibly matching TRBD1 (6 bases). Trimming took off 3 bases at V and 8 bases at J, with 14 bases between the two ends. The germline CDR1 and CDR2 sequences are SGHVS and FQNEAQ. The CDR3 totals 14 residues. CDR3 DNA sequence: TGTGCCAGCAGCTTTCTACATGGGGGCGATGAGCAGTTCTTC. Protein product: CASSFLHGGDEQFF.

This clonotype was detected only a few times. The junction differs from germline at one of its ends, possibly a read error. V and J are TRBV4-2 and TRBJ1-5; 7 positions match TRBD1. There are 15 residues in the CDR3. The germline V gene has CDR1 LGHNA and CDR2 YNFKEQ. The CDR3, as DNA: TGTGCCGGCAGCCCCAGGGGGGAGGGCAATCAGCCCCAGCATTTT. Amino acids: CAGSPRGEGNQPQHF.

The chain employs TRBV20-1 and TRBJ2-3; 7 positions agree with TRBD1. The CDR3 spans 17 residues. V gave up 5 bases and J gave up 1 base; unmatched junction bases: 15. Germline CDR1 and CDR2: DFQATT and SNEGSKA (reference sequence). CDR3 nucleotides: TGCAGTGCTCCGGACAGGAAAAGGTTAGGTCGCACAGATACGCAGTATTTT. Encoded protein: CSAPDRKRLGRTDTQYF.

The rearrangement joins TRBV9 to TRBJ1-6; 12 bases agree with TRBD2. The J call may be mistaken, given a closer DNA end match to TRBJ2-7. Germline V gene sequence: CDR1 SGDLS, CDR2 YYNGEE. This CDR3 has 13 residues. The CDR3 region has the DNA TGTGCCAGCAGCGCTCTAGCGGGGGGGGGGCAGTACTTC. Protein product: CASSALAGGGQYF.

V usage is TRBV10-3 and J usage is TRBJ2-5; D not resolved. The ends were cut back, 11 bases at V and 0 bases at J, with 10 bases in the middle. The CDR3 loop spans 12 amino acids. The V gene's germline CDR1 is ENHRY and CDR2 SYGVKD. The CDR3 DNA reads as TGTGCCGTCGGACGGAACCAAGAGACCCAGTACTTC. Protein sequence: CAVGRNQETQYF.

A single count supports this clonotype. The J gene is TRBJ1-6, the V gene TRBV12-3 or TRBV12-4; TRBD1 matches at 8 bases. With V trimmed by 3 bases and J by 7 bases, 5 bases remained unmatched. The CDR3 has 15 residues. CDR3 sequence: CASSFADRENSPLHF. Written as DNA, the CDR3 is TGTGCCAGCAGTTTTGCGGACAGGGAGAATTCACCCCTCCACTTT.

The V gene is TRBV2, the J gene TRBJ1-2; a possible D gene is TRBD1 (6 bases). Trimming removed 6 bases from V and 8 bases from J, with 13 bases in between. The germline V gene has CDR1 SNHLY and CDR2 FYNNEI. The CDR3 totals 12 residues. The CDR3, as DNA: TGTGCCAGCAGAGCCCGAGACAGGGGCTACACCTTC. It translates to CASRARDRGYTF.

The gene calls are TRBV29-1 and TRBJ2-3; 10 bases agree with TRBD2. Unmatched junction bases numbered 1, after V lost 3 bases and J lost 1 base. Germline CDR1 SQVTM, CDR2 ANQGSEA. CDR3 length equals 14 residues. The CDR3 is CSVDLAGGTDTQYF. The CDR3, as DNA: TGCAGCGTTGACCTAGCGGGGGGCACAGATACGCAGTATTTT.

This clonotype was observed many times. The CDR3 loop is CASSTGGGYTF. The DNA for the CDR3 is TGTGCCAGTAGTACCGGCGGTGGCTACACCTTC. The chain combines TRBV19 with TRBJ1-2; no definite D call. The CDR3 extends over 11 amino acids. V was clipped by 4 bases and J by 7 bases, with 7 bases between them. The germline V gene has CDR1 LNHDA and CDR2 SQIVND (reference sequence).

This clonotype was counted ten times or more. The chain joins TRBV9 to TRBJ2-7; TRBD1 aligns across 11 bases. The CDR3 is 16 residues long. V lost 0 bases to trimming and J lost 0 bases; unmatched junction nucleotides: 2. CDR1 is SGDLS and CDR2 is YYNGEE in the germline V gene. CDR3 nucleotides: TGTGCCAGCAGCGTAGGGACAGGGGGCGGCTCCTACGAGCAGTACTTC. Protein product: CASSVGTGGGSYEQYF.

V and J are TRBV5-1 and TRBJ1-4; no reliable D call. The V gene's germline CDR1 is SGHRS and CDR2 YFSETQ. CDR3 length equals 14 residues. With 0 bases removed from V and 6 bases from J, the gap between germline ends came to 9 bases. CDR3 coding DNA: TGCGCCAGCAGCTTGGCCCCAACGTATGAAAAACTGTTTTTT. Translated, it gives CASSLAPTYEKLFF.

This clonotype was found many times. V and J are TRBV7-6 and TRBJ2-1; D ambiguous. Germline V gene sequence: CDR1 SGHVS, CDR2 FNYEAQ. V was shortened by 5 bases and J by 8 bases, with 19 bases between the two germline ends. The CDR3 is 15 residues long. In nucleotides, the CDR3 is TGTGCCAGCAGCCCAGGTGGCCAAATTTACCATGAGCAGTTCTTC. This codes for CASSPGGQIYHEQFF.

Many counts were recorded for this clonotype. The chain is built from TRBV7-2 and TRBJ1-6; tentatively, D is TRBD1 (5 bases). The CDR3 totals 11 residues. V dropped 1 base and J dropped 19 bases, with 11 bases sitting between them. Germline V gene lookup returns CDR1 SGHTA and CDR2 FQGNSA. The CDR3 nucleotides read TGTGCCAGCAGCTTAGTAGGGGTCCTTCACTTT. Encoded protein: CASSLVGVLHF.

The chain is built from TRBV6-5 and TRBJ2-7; 8 bases agree with TRBD2. V shed 6 bases, J shed 4 bases, and the junction held 8 bases outside the gene matches. Germline-derived CDR1 and CDR2 are MNHEY and SVGAGI. The CDR3 loop spans 14 amino acids. As DNA, the CDR3 is TGTGCCAGCAGACCGGGGACTAGTTTATACGAGCAGTACTTC. This encodes CASRPGTSLYEQYF.